Below, 2 T cell receptor beta chains from the same sample are listed, as sequenced in a study of cytomegalovirus exposure and HLA in healthy donors. Vbeta (60) and Jbeta (13) primers were used in the PCR. Profiling relied on immunoSEQ multiplex PCR, and the TCRdb table lists in-frame clones only, not all of them. The sample contains more than 150,000 clones, approximately 84% of which appear only once. Sequenced material: PBMCs. The source of these receptors is a woman under 40 in good health and CMV-seropositive.

The chain uses TRBV7-9 and TRBJ2-7; D perhaps matches TRBD2 (5 bases). Germline assignment: CDR1 SEHNR and CDR2 FQNEAQ (reference sequence). The CDR3 spans 12 residues. V gave up 5 bases and J gave up 9 bases, with 14 bases separating them. CDR3 region: CASSPPLAGQYF. The CDR3 nucleotides are TGTGCCAGCAGCCCGCCCTTGGCGGGGCAGTACTTC.

The chain employs TRBV27 and TRBJ2-5; 7 bases map to TRBD1. Unmatched junction bases numbered 4, after V lost 8 bases and J lost 1 base. The CDR3 covers 13 residues. Germline loops: CDR1 MNHEY, CDR2 SMNVEV (reference sequence). The CDR3 nucleotides are TGTGCCAGCCAAGGGACAGCCCAAGAGACCCAGTACTTC. This gives the protein CASQGTAQETQYF.